The next 24 T cell receptor beta chains were all read from a single sample in a study of blood T cell repertoires in COVID-19. Measured with immunoSEQ multiplex PCR; TCRdb has only the in-frame clones, and not every one. The sample has about 200,000 clones; over 75% are singletons. Sequencing was carried out using peripheral blood. These receptors came from a man aged 80 or over with acute or convalescent COVID-19.

The J gene is TRBJ1-2, the V gene TRBV13, with 7 bases lining up with TRBD1. Germline V gene sequence: CDR1 PRHDT, CDR2 FYEKMQ (reference sequence). V was pared by 4 bases and J by 4 bases, with 3 bases of the junction left unmatched. This CDR3 is 13 amino acids long. CDR3 nucleotides: TGTGCCAGCAGCTCAGGGACAGCCTATGGCTACACCTTC. Its protein is CASSSGTAYGYTF.

This chain links TRBV11-2 with TRBJ2-2; 11 bases agree with TRBD2. Per the germline V gene, CDR1 is SGHAT and CDR2 is FQNNGV. Trimming took 5 bases from V and 4 from J; bases not matched to a gene: 9. The CDR3 runs 17 residues. CDR3 in DNA: TGTGCCAGCAGCCCCTCTATAGCGGGAGGGCCCACCGGGGAGCTGTTTTTT. Translating gives CASSPSIAGGPTGELFF.

DNA for the CDR3: TGTGCCAGCAGTACCGGGTCTCAGGGCACTGAAGCTTTCTTT. Its translation: CASSTGSQGTEAFF. The chain joins TRBV6-6 to TRBJ1-1, with D tentatively TRBD1 (5 bases). This CDR3 has 14 amino acids. The V end lost 5 bases, the J end lost 4 bases, and 14 bases lay between the germline ends. Germline V gene sequence: CDR1 MNHNY, CDR2 SVGAGI (reference sequence).

The DNA of the CDR3 is TGTGCCAGCAGTCGCACCCGGGTTAGCTCCTACAATGAGCAGTTCTTC. Protein sequence: CASSRTRVSSYNEQFF. The genes are TRBV27 and TRBJ2-1, with D uncertain. CDR1 and CDR2 (germline): MNHEY, SMNVEV (reference sequence). V dropped 5 bases and J dropped 0 bases, with 14 bases sitting between them. This CDR3 region has 16 residues.

This clone came up a few times. The chain uses TRBV18 and TRBJ2-3, with D tentatively TRBD1 (6 bases). V lost 4 bases and J 0 bases, leaving 11 bases between the germline ends. CDR1 and CDR2 (germline): KGHSH, LQKENI. The CDR3 has 15 residues. The CDR3 region has the DNA TGTGCCAGCTCACTCGCGACAGGAAGCACAGATACGCAGTATTTT. It translates to CASSLATGSTDTQYF.

The rearrangement joins TRBV11-2 to TRBJ2-5; a weak D match, TRBD2 (5 bases). The V gene's germline CDR1 is SGHAT and CDR2 FQNNGV. V was shortened by 3 bases and J by 2 bases, with 7 bases between the two germline ends. The CDR3 consists of 13 residues. The CDR3 reads CASSFGGQETQYF. Written as DNA, the CDR3 is TGTGCCAGCAGCTTTGGAGGACAAGAGACCCAGTACTTC.

The J gene is TRBJ2-3, the V gene TRBV7-8, with D possibly matching TRBD1 (6 bases). The CDR3 spans 14 residues. Germline V CDR1 and CDR2: SGHVS, FQNEAQ. Trimming shortened V by 6 bases and J by 2 bases, and 12 bases separated the two germline ends. The CDR3 region is CASSRGQNTDTQYF. As DNA, the CDR3 is TGTGCCAGCAGTAGGGGACAAAACACAGATACGCAGTATTTT.

The J gene is TRBJ1-1, the V gene TRBV7-2; the D is unclear. The germline CDR1 and CDR2 sequences are SGHTA and FQGNSA. The CDR3 sequence is 14 residues long. The ends were cut back, 4 bases at V and 0 bases at J, with 9 bases in the middle. CDR3 DNA sequence: TGTGCCAGCAGCTATGGGCAGTTGAACACTGAAGCTTTCTTT. Residues: CASSYGQLNTEAFF.

In DNA form, the CDR3 reads TGTGCCAGCAGCCAGGATCATTCTAATGAAAAACTGTTTTTT. Amino acid sequence: CASSQDHSNEKLFF. The chain is built from TRBV7-2 and TRBJ1-4; D gene uncertain. CDR1 SGHTA and CDR2 FQGNSA come from the germline V gene. This CDR3 has 14 amino acids. Trimming pared 5 bases from V and 3 bases from J, leaving 10 bases between.

There are a few counts of this clone. The rearrangement joins TRBV28 to TRBJ1-1; 9 positions match TRBD1. V dropped 6 bases and J dropped 1; count of bases not matched to a gene: 6. Germline lookup yields CDR1 MDHEN and CDR2 SYDVKM. This CDR3 is built from 15 residues. CDR3 loop: CASRGTGPQNTEAFF. In DNA, the CDR3 is TGTGCCAGCAGGGGGACAGGGCCACAGAACACTGAAGCTTTCTTT. Together with reference TRBV28 and TRBJ1-1, the CDR3 gives the full variable domain: DVKVTQSSRYLVKRTGEKVFLECVQDMDHENMFWYRQDPGLGLRLIYFSYDVKMKEKGDIPEGYSVSREKKERFSLILESASTNQTSMYLCASRGTGPQNTEAFFGQGTRLTVV.

V is TRBV11-2 and J is TRBJ2-3; D might be TRBD2 (6 bases). V lost 4 bases, J lost 4 bases, and 12 bases lay in between. The CDR3 has 14 residues. CDR1 SGHAT and CDR2 FQNNGV come from the germline V gene. CDR3 in amino acids: CASSSGGSADTQYF. In DNA form, the CDR3 reads TGTGCCAGCAGCTCCGGAGGGAGCGCAGATACGCAGTATTTT.

DNA for the CDR3: TGTGCCAGCAGCGCCGCTGGAGCGGGAGTCTTGTATGAGCAGTTCTTC. Protein sequence: CASSAAGAGVLYEQFF. V gene TRBV7-2 combines with J gene TRBJ2-1; TRBD2 matches at 8 bases. Trimming took 5 bases from V and 8 from J; bases not matched to a gene: 14. In germline, CDR1 is SGHTA, CDR2 FQGNSA. The length of the CDR3 is 16 residues.

The chain is built from TRBV23-1 and TRBJ2-2; D possibly corresponds to TRBD1 (5 bases). TRBV23-1 is recorded as an ORF, its role being uncertain. V was trimmed by 1 base and J by 6 bases, leaving 15 bases between them. The CDR3 extends over 16 amino acids. The CDR3 DNA follows: TGCGCCAGCAGTCAATTCCCGGACCAGGGATCCGGGGAGCTGTTTTTT. Protein product: CASSQFPDQGSGELFF.

The chain employs TRBV24-1 and TRBJ2-1; D might be TRBD1 (6 bases). Germline lookup yields CDR1 KGHDR and CDR2 SFDVKD. The V end was cut by 4 bases, the J end by 0 bases, with 18 bases between. The CDR3 totals 18 residues. The CDR3 nucleotides read TGTGCCACCAGTGACATTAAGTGGCAGACAGGCTCCTACAATGAGCAGTTCTTC. Its translation is CATSDIKWQTGSYNEQFF.

V and J are TRBV9 and TRBJ1-2; possibly TRBD1 for D (5 bases). Germline CDR1 SGDLS, CDR2 YYNGEE. The V gene lost 4 bases and the J gene lost 0 bases, with 10 bases spanning the gap. CDR3 length equals 14 residues. The CDR3 bases are TGTGCCAGCAGCCCCCGACAGTCTAACTATGGCTACACCTTC. Its translation is CASSPRQSNYGYTF.

V and J are TRBV19 and TRBJ1-2; 8 nucleotides agree with TRBD1. The germline CDR1 and CDR2 sequences are LNHDA and SQIVND (reference sequence). The CDR3 runs 15 residues. Unmatched junction bases numbered 14, after V lost 5 bases and J lost 9 bases. CDR3 in amino acids: CASSSSGTGLYRYTF. The CDR3 DNA follows: TGTGCCAGTAGTTCCTCCGGGACAGGTCTTTATCGCTACACCTTC.

This clone has just a few counts. The rearrangement joins TRBV6-2 or TRBV6-3 to TRBJ1-4, with 8 bases fitting TRBD1. This CDR3 has 16 residues. From germline, CDR1 is MNHEY and CDR2 SVGEGT. J gave up 1 base and V 1 base, and 2 bases lay outside the gene matches. CDR3 DNA: TGTGCCAGCAGTTACTTCGGGACAGGAACTAATGAAAAACTGTTTTTT. This encodes CASSYFGTGTNEKLFF.

This chain connects TRBV9 to TRBJ2-1; the match to TRBD1 covers 9 bases. J lost 3 bases, V lost 3 bases, and 7 bases had no gene match. Germline CDR1 and CDR2: SGDLS and YYNGEE. The CDR3 runs to 16 residues. CDR3 DNA: TGTGCCAGCAGCGAGGGACAGGGAAGCTTCTACAATGAGCAGTTCTTC. It encodes CASSEGQGSFYNEQFF. Complete variable domain (other parts from reference TRBV9 and TRBJ2-1): DSGVTQTPKHLITATGQRVTLRCSPRSGDLSVYWYQQSLDQGLQFLIQYYNGEERAKGNILERFSAQQFPDLHSELNLSSLELGDSALYFCASSEGQGSFYNEQFFGPGTRLTVL.

There are a few counts of this clone. The chain links TRBV4-2 to TRBJ1-5; weak D call: TRBD1 (6 bases). This CDR3 is 18 amino acids long. Trimming took off 0 bases at V and 1 base at J, with 16 bases between the two ends. The germline CDR1 and CDR2 sequences are LGHNA and YNFKEQ. Here the CDR3 DNA reads TGTGCCAGCAGCCAAGACAGGGGTTACGGTTTAAGCAATCAGCCCCAGCATTTT. This encodes CASSQDRGYGLSNQPQHF.

V usage is TRBV5-8 and J usage is TRBJ2-5; TRBD1 matches at 9 bases. CDR3 length equals 15 residues. V was clipped by 1 base and J by 1 base; unmatched bases: 2. The germline gives CDR1 SGHTS, CDR2 YDEGEE. The CDR3 nucleotides are TGTGCCAGCAGCTTGAGGACAGGGGCCCAAGAGACCCAGTACTTC. Translation: CASSLRTGAQETQYF.

The CDR3 nucleotides are TGTGCCAGCTCACCAATCCCCGTCCCACTAGCGGGAGTCACAGATACGCAGTATTTT. As protein: CASSPIPVPLAGVTDTQYF. This sequence joins TRBV18 and TRBJ2-3; TRBD2 agrees at 11 bases. There are 19 residues in the CDR3. Per the germline V gene, CDR1 is KGHSH and CDR2 is LQKENI. V shed 2 bases and J 2 bases; nucleotides not matched to a gene: 12.

The chain recombines TRBV28 with TRBJ2-5; the D is unclear. Germline CDR1 reads MDHEN; CDR2 reads SYDVKM. This CDR3 is 13 amino acids long. Trimming left V 4 bases short and J 6 bases short, with 12 bases between. This CDR3 reads CASSSPFGQTQYF. CDR3 nucleotides: TGTGCCAGCAGTTCCCCATTCGGTCAGACCCAGTACTTC.

This chain joins TRBV11-1 and TRBJ2-5; possible D gene TRBD2, 5 bases. V lost 5 bases to trimming and J lost 3 bases, with 10 bases between them. Germline CDR1 reads SGHAT; CDR2 reads FQDESV (reference sequence). The CDR3 runs to 13 residues. In DNA, the CDR3 is TGTGCCAGCAGCATCGGGGTAAAAGAGACCCAGTACTTC. It translates to CASSIGVKETQYF.

The V and J genes are TRBV19 and TRBJ2-7; 10 nucleotides agree with TRBD1. Germline CDR1 LNHDA, CDR2 SQIVND (reference sequence). The CDR3 is made up of 19 amino acids. Losses at the gene ends were 2 bases for V and 3 bases for J; bases not matched to a gene: 16. CDR3 residues: CASSILEENPGQGVYEQYV. CDR3 in DNA: TGTGCCAGTAGTATATTAGAAGAGAACCCAGGACAGGGGGTCTACGAGCAGTACGTC.